This T cell receptor (beta chain) was observed in a study of T cells after yellow fever vaccination. Study-level information: CD3, CD45RA, CCR7 and CD95 defined the sorted EM, EMRA, CM and Tscm memory subsets.

General study findings and limits: Contaminants from the bulk population, in the form of abundant clonotypes, could be found in FACS-sorted repertoires.

This clonotype was seen repeatedly, ten times or more. Each CDR3 protein gets one entry after TCRdb re-called the 5' RACE reads with MiXCR. The sample shows approximately 32,000 distinct CDR3 sequences, 6.5% to 8.5% of them seen only once. This CDR3 has 16 residues. Germline V CDR1 and CDR2: SGHAT, FQNNGV. V was trimmed by 3 bases and J by 2 bases, leaving 14 bases between them. Source: PBMCs, either bulk or a sorted T-cell subset (CD4+, CD8+, memory, or dextramer-sorted; not recorded which), taken on the day of the first yellow fever vaccination. V and J are TRBV11-2 and TRBJ1-5; D is perhaps TRBD1 (5 bases). This TCR was sampled from a young man who received the YFV17D yellow fever vaccine. In DNA form, the CDR3 reads TGTGCCAGCAGCTTCTGTGGGGGGATGGGCAATCAGCCCCAGCATTTT. Its translation is CASSFCGGMGNQPQHF.